Presented here are 16 T cell receptor beta chains from one specimen sequenced in a study of T cells after yellow fever vaccination. Each CDR3 protein is one row after TCRdb ran MiXCR on the 5' RACE reads. The table has some 220,000 distinct CDR3 sequences, 2.5% to 3.5% seen once; the top ten hold roughly 3.2%. Sequences were derived from CD4+ T cells sorted from PBMCs, sampled 10 days after the yellow fever booster vaccination. Receptors were obtained from a man in his late teens or twenties who received the YFV17D yellow fever vaccine.

The chain links TRBV5-8 to TRBJ1-4; D gene unclear. This CDR3 spans 15 amino acids. Trimming removed 1 base from V and 0 bases from J, with 7 bases in between. Germline values: CDR1 SGHTS, CDR2 YDEGEE. The DNA of the CDR3 is TGTGCCAGCAGCTTGCTTTCAGCAACTAATGAAAAACTGTTTTTT. Its translation: CASSLLSATNEKLFF.

The chain uses TRBV6-6 and TRBJ2-3; D is undetermined. This CDR3 contains 12 residues. Trimming removed 7 bases at V and 6 bases at J, with 11 bases between. Germline CDR1 reads MNHNY; CDR2 reads SVGAGI (reference sequence). The CDR3 sequence: CASTPVGDTQYF. CDR3 bases: TGTGCCAGCACCCCGGTTGGGGATACGCAGTATTTT.

This clonotype was counted many times. This chain connects TRBV10-3 to TRBJ2-7; 10 bases fit TRBD1. CDR3 length equals 13 residues. CDR1 is ENHRY, CDR2 SYGVKD, per germline. Losses at the gene ends were 6 bases for V and 5 bases for J; bases not matched to a gene: 4. The chain's CDR3 is CAISPGQGNEQYF. CDR3 coding DNA: TGTGCCATCAGCCCGGGACAGGGGAACGAGCAGTACTTC.

This clonotype has a count of ten or more. The V gene is TRBV20-1, the J gene TRBJ2-5, with a tentative D call TRBD2 (5 bases). The V and J ends lost 1 base and 2 bases respectively, with 14 bases between them. The germline V gene has CDR1 DFQATT and CDR2 SNEGSKA (reference sequence). The CDR3 totals 15 residues. Here the CDR3 reads CSARGRHREQETQYF. The DNA for the CDR3 is TGCAGTGCTAGAGGCAGGCACCGGGAACAAGAGACCCAGTACTTC.

In its sample, this clonotype was seen a few times. The chain uses TRBV30 and TRBJ2-2, with unresolved D. CDR3 length: 14 amino acids. V was pared by 8 bases and J by 7 bases, with 20 bases between. Germline V gene sequence: CDR1 GTSNPN, CDR2 SVGIG (reference sequence). The CDR3 loop reads CAIDPGSVSGELFF. The CDR3 bases are TGTGCCATCGACCCGGGCTCCGTAAGCGGGGAGCTGTTTTTT.

This clonotype was recorded many times. V usage is TRBV19 and J usage is TRBJ1-6; D remains unclear. V lost 3 bases, J lost 8 bases, and 11 bases lay in between. Looked up from germline, CDR1 is LNHDA and CDR2 is SQIVND (reference sequence). The CDR3 runs 14 residues. CDR3 protein: CASSIGSGDSPLHF. The CDR3, as DNA: TGTGCCAGTAGTATTGGTTCTGGGGATTCACCCCTCCACTTT.

This rearrangement joins TRBV6-5 to TRBJ1-6; 7 bases agree with TRBD1. V lost 2 bases and J lost 6; bases outside the gene matches: 4. This CDR3 region has 15 residues. Germline CDR1 MNHEY, CDR2 SVGAGI. This CDR3 reads CASSYTTGANSPLHF. Written as DNA, the CDR3 is TGTGCCAGCAGTTACACAACAGGGGCTAATTCACCCCTCCACTTT.

This clonotype has only a few counts. The V call is TRBV5-1, the J call TRBJ2-2, with unresolved D. Germline CDR1 and CDR2: SGHRS and YFSETQ. The length of the CDR3 is 14 residues. Trimming took off 6 bases at V and 3 bases at J, with 12 bases between the two ends. The CDR3: CASNLDVDTGELFF. In nucleotides, the CDR3 is TGCGCCAGCAACCTGGACGTTGACACCGGGGAGCTGTTTTTT.

The V call is TRBV24-1, the J call TRBJ2-2; D ambiguous. The CDR3 has 11 amino acids. The germline CDR1 and CDR2 sequences are KGHDR and SFDVKD. V was clipped by 2 bases and J by 6 bases, with 0 bases between them. Written as DNA, the CDR3 is TGTGCCACCAGTGATTCCGGGGAGCTGTTTTTT. Translation gives CATSDSGELFF.

The chain combines TRBV7-2 with TRBJ2-5, with D possibly TRBD2 on 6 matching bases. This CDR3 has 13 residues. Germline CDR1 is SGHTA and CDR2 is FQGNSA. The V end lost 7 bases, the J end lost 5 bases, and 14 bases lay between the germline ends. CDR3 nucleotide sequence: TGTGCCAGCACCAGGCGGGGCAGTGAGACCCAGTACTTC. Translation gives CASTRRGSETQYF.

This chain links TRBV7-3 with TRBJ1-1, with D tentatively TRBD1 (6 bases). The CDR3 has 13 amino acids. Deletions cut 2 bases from V and 8 bases from J, with 12 bases between. Germline-derived CDR1 and CDR2 are SGHTA and FQGTGA. Here the CDR3 DNA reads TGTGCCAGCAGCTTAGGGATAGGGGGAGAAGCTTTCTTT. Translated: CASSLGIGGEAFF.

This sequence joins TRBV4-1 and TRBJ1-1; D not resolved. Germline loops: CDR1 MGHRA, CDR2 YSYEKL. Trimming stripped 4 bases from V and 1 base from J, with 10 bases between. This CDR3 contains 14 residues. The CDR3 coding sequence is TGCGCCAGCAGCCCTGTAGATAAGAACACTGAAGCTTTCTTT. Translated: CASSPVDKNTEAFF.

This clonotype was detected ten times or more. This chain links TRBV9 with TRBJ1-1, with 8 bases lining up with TRBD1. The CDR3 covers 16 residues. CDR1 SGDLS and CDR2 YYNGEE come from the germline V gene. The V gene end was trimmed by 0 bases and the J gene end by 6 bases; junction bases not matched to a gene: 10. The CDR3 region has the DNA TGTGCCAGCAGCGTAGGGTCCGGACAGGGATCGGCTGAAGCTTTCTTT. Amino acid sequence: CASSVGSGQGSAEAFF.

The V and J genes are TRBV5-1 and TRBJ2-4, with D maybe TRBD1 (5 bases). Trimming shortened V by 3 bases and J by 3 bases, and 13 bases separated the two germline ends. This CDR3 comprises 15 residues. Per the germline V gene, CDR1 is SGHRS and CDR2 is YFSETQ. The CDR3 region is CASSSGHSGKNIQYF. The CDR3 DNA is TGCGCCAGCAGCTCTGGACACTCCGGCAAAAACATTCAGTACTTC.

This clonotype was detected only a few times. This rearrangement joins TRBV2 to TRBJ1-1; D unclear. V was trimmed by 2 bases and J by 10 bases, leaving 14 bases between them. This CDR3 region has 13 residues. Germline loops: CDR1 SNHLY, CDR2 FYNNEI. The CDR3 nucleotides read TGTGCCAGCAGTGAAATCACCGGAATTGGAGCTTTCTTT. Residues: CASSEITGIGAFF.

The V gene is TRBV10-3, the J gene TRBJ1-5; no definite D call. Germline lookup yields CDR1 ENHRY and CDR2 SYGVKD. Trimming removed 2 bases from V and 4 bases from J, with 3 bases in between. The CDR3 runs to 12 residues. CDR3 region: CAISEANQPQHF. The CDR3 nucleotides read TGTGCCATCAGTGAGGCGAATCAGCCCCAGCATTTT.